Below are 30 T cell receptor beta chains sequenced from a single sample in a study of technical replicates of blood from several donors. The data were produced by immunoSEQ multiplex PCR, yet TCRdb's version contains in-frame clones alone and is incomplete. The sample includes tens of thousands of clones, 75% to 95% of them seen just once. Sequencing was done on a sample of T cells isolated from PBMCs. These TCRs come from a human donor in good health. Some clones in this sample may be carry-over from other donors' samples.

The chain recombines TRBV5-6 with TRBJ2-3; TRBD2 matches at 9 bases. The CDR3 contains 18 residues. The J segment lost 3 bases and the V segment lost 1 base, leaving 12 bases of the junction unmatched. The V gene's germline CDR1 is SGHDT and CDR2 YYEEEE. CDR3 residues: CASSLSGLSGRITDTQYF. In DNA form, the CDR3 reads TGTGCCAGCAGCTTGTCCGGACTAAGCGGGAGGATTACAGATACGCAGTATTTT. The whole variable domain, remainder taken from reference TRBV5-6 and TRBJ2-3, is DAGVTQSPTHLIKTRGQQVTLRCSPKSGHDTVSWYQQALGQGPQFIFQYYEEEERQRGNFPDRFSGHQFPNYSSELNVNALLLGDSALYLCASSLSGLSGRITDTQYFGPGTRLTVL.

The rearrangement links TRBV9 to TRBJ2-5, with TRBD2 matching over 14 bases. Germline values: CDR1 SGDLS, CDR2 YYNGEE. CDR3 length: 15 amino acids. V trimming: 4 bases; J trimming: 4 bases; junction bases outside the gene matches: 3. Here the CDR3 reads CASSTGLAGGETQYF. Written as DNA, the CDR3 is TGTGCCAGCAGCACCGGACTAGCGGGAGGAGAGACCCAGTACTTC.

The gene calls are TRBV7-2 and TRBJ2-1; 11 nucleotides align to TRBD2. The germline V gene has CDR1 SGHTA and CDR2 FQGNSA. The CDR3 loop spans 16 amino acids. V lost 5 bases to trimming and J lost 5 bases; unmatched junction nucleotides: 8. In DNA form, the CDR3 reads TGTGCCAGCAGCCATCTAGCGGGAGGATACAACAATGAGCAGTTCTTC. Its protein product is CASSHLAGGYNNEQFF. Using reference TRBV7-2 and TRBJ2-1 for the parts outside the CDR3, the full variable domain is GAGVSQSPSNKVTEKGKDVELRCDPISGHTALYWYRQSLGQGLEFLIYFQGNSAPDKSGLPSDRFSAERTGGSVSTLTIQRTQQEDSAVYLCASSHLAGGYNNEQFFGPGTRLTVL.

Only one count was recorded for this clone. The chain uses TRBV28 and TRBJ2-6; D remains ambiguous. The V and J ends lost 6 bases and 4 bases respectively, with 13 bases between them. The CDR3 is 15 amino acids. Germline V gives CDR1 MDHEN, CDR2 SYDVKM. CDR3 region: CASSLFVAGANVLTF. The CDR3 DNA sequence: TGTGCCAGCAGCCTCTTTGTTGCGGGGGCCAACGTCCTGACTTTC. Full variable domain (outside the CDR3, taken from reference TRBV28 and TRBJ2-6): DVKVTQSSRYLVKRTGEKVFLECVQDMDHENMFWYRQDPGLGLRLIYFSYDVKMKEKGDIPEGYSVSREKKERFSLILESASTNQTSMYLCASSLFVAGANVLTFGAGSRLTVL.

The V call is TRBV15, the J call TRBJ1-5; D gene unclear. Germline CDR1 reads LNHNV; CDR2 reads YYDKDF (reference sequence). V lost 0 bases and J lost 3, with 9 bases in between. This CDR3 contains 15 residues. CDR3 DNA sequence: TGTGCCACCAGCAGAGAGGCGGGGAACAATCAGCCCCAGCATTTT. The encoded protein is CATSREAGNNQPQHF.

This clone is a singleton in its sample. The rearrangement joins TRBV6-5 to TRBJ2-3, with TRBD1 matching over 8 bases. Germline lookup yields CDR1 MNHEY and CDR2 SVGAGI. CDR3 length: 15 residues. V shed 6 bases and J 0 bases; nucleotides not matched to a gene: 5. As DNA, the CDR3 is TGTGCCAGCAGCCGCCGGACAGGGAGCACAGATACGCAGTATTTT. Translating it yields CASSRRTGSTDTQYF.

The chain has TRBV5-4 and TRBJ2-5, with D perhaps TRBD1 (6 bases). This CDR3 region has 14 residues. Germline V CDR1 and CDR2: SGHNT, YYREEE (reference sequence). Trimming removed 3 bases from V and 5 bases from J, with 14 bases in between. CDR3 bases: TGTGCCAGCAGCTCCCAGGGGATATGGGAGACCCAGTACTTC. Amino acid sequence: CASSSQGIWETQYF.

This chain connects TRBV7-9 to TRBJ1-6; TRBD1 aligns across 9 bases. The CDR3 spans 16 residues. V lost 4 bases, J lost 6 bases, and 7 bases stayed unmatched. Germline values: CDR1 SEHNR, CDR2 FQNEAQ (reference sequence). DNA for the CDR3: TGTGCCAGCAGCTCCCTGGGACAGGGACTTAATTCACCCCTCCACTTT. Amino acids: CASSSLGQGLNSPLHF. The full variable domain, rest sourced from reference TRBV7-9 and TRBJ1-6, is DTGVSQNPRHKITKRGQNVTFRCDPISEHNRLYWYRQTLGQGPEFLTYFQNEAQLEKSRLLSDRFSAERPKGSFSTLEIQRTEQGDSAMYLCASSSLGQGLNSPLHFGNGTRLTVT.

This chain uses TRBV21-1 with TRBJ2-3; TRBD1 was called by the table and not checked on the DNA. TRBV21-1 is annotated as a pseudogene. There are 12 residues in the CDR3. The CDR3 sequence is CASSKQKDTQYF. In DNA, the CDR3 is TGTGCCAGCAGCAAGCAGAAAGATACGCAGTATTTT.

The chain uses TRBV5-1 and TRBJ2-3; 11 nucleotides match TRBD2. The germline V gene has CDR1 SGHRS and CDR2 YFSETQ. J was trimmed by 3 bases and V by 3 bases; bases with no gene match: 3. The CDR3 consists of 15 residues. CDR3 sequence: CASSYSGRETDTQYF. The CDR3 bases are TGCGCCAGCAGCTATAGCGGGAGGGAGACAGATACGCAGTATTTT. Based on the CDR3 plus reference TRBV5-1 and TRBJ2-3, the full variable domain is KAGVTQTPRYLIKTRGQQVTLSCSPISGHRSVSWYQQTPGQGLQFLFEYFSETQRNKGNFPGRFSGRQFSNSRSEMNVSTLELGDSALYLCASSYSGRETDTQYFGPGTRLTVL.

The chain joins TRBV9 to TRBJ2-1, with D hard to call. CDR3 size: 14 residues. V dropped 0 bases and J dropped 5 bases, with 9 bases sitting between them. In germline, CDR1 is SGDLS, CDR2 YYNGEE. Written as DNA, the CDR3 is TGTGCCAGCAGCGTAGCAACATCAAACAATGAGCAGTTCTTC. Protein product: CASSVATSNNEQFF.

The CDR3 reads CASSPRGTYYGYTF. The CDR3 DNA follows: TGTGCCAGTAGTCCCCGGGGAACCTACTATGGCTACACCTTC. The rearrangement links TRBV19 to TRBJ1-2; D is ambiguous. The germline V and J ends were trimmed by 5 bases and 3 bases, with 13 bases remaining between them. The CDR3 totals 14 residues. Germline CDR1 reads LNHDA; CDR2 reads SQIVND (reference sequence).

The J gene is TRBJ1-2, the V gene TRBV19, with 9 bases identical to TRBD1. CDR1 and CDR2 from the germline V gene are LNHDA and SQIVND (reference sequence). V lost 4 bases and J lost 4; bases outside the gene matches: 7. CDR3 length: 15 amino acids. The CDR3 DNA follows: TGTGCCAGTAGTACCACGACAGGGGGTGGCTATGGCTACACCTTC. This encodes CASSTTTGGGYGYTF. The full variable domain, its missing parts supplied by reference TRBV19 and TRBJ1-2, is DGGITQSPKYLFRKEGQNVTLSCEQNLNHDAMYWYRQDPGQGLRLIYYSQIVNDFQKGDIAEGYSVSREKKESFPLTVTSAQKNPTAFYLCASSTTTGGGYGYTFGSGTRLTVV.

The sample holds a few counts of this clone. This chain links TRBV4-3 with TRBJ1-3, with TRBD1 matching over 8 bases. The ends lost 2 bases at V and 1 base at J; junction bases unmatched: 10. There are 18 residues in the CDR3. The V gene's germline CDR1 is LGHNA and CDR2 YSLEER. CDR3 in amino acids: CASSQTPSTGESGNTIYF. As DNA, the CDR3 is TGCGCCAGCAGCCAAACCCCCTCGACAGGGGAGTCTGGAAACACCATATATTTT.

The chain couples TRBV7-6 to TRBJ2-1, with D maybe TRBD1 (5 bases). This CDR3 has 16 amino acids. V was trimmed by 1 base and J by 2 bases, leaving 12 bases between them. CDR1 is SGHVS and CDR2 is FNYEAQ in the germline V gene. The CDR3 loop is CASSLDGRAPYNEQFF. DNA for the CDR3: TGTGCCAGCAGCTTAGACGGCAGGGCCCCCTACAATGAGCAGTTCTTC. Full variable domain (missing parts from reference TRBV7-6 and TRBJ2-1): GAGVSQSPRYKVTKRGQDVALRCDPISGHVSLYWYRQALGQGPEFLTYFNYEAQQDKSGLPNDRFSAERPEGSISTLTIQRTEQRDSAMYRCASSLDGRAPYNEQFFGPGTRLTVL.

In DNA form, the CDR3 reads TGTGCCAGCAGTGGTACTAGCGGGAGGGCCTTTACCTCTCTCGAGCAGTACTTC. Translation gives CASSGTSGRAFTSLEQYF. The J gene is TRBJ2-7, the V gene TRBV6-1; 13 bases agree with TRBD2. The V gene end was trimmed by 4 bases and the J gene end by 6 bases; junction bases not matched to a gene: 15. CDR1 is MNHNS and CDR2 is SASEGT in the germline V gene. The CDR3 totals 18 residues.

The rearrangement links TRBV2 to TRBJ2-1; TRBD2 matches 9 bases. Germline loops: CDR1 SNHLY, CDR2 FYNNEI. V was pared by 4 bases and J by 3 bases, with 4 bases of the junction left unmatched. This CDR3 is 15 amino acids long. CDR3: CASSAASGVYNEQFF. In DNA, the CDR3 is TGTGCCAGCAGTGCGGCTAGCGGGGTCTACAATGAGCAGTTCTTC.

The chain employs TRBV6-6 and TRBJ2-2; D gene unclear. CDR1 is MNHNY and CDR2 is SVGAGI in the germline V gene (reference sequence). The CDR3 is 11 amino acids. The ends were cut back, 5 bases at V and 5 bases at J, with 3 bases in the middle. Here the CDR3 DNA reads TGTGCCAGCAGTATAACCGGGGAGCTGTTTTTT. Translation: CASSITGELFF.

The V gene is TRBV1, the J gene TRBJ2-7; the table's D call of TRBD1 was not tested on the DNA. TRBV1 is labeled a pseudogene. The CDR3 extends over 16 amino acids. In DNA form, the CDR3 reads TGCACCAGCAGCCATTTGGGCATACCACCACCCTACGAGCAGTACTTC. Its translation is CTSSHLGIPPPYEQYF.

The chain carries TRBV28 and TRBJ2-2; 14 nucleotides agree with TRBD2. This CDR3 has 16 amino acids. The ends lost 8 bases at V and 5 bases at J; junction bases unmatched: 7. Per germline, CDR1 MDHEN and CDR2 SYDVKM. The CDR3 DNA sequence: TGTGCCAGCTCCGGGACTAGCGGGAGAGGAACCGGGGAGCTGTTTTTT. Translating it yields CASSGTSGRGTGELFF.

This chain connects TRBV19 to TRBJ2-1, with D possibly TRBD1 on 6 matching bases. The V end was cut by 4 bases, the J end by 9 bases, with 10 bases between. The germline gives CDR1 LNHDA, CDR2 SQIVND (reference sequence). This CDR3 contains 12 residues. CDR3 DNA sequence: TGTGCCAGTAGTACTGGGGGCATTGAGCAGTTCTTC. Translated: CASSTGGIEQFF. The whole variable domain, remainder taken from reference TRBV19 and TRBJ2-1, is DGGITQSPKYLFRKEGQNVTLSCEQNLNHDAMYWYRQDPGQGLRLIYYSQIVNDFQKGDIAEGYSVSREKKESFPLTVTSAQKNPTAFYLCASSTGGIEQFFGPGTRLTVL.

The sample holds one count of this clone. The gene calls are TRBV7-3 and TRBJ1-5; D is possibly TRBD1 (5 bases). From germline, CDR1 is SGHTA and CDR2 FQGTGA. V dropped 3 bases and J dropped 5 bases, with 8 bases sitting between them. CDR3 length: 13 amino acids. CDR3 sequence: CASSFEGDQPQHF. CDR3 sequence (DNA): TGTGCCAGCAGCTTCGAAGGGGATCAGCCCCAGCATTTT.

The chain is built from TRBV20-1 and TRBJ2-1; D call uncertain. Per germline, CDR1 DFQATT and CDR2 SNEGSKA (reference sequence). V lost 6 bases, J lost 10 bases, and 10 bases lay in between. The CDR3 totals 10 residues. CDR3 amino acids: CSAPTIEQFF. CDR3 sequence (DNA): TGCAGTGCACCCACTATAGAGCAGTTCTTC.

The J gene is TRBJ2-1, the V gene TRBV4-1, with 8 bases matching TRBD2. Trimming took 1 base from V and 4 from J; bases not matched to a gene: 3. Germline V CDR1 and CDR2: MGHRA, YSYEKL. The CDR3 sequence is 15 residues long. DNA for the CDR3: TGCGCCAGCAGCCAAGGACTAGCGCCATACAATGAGCAGTTCTTC. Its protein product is CASSQGLAPYNEQFF.

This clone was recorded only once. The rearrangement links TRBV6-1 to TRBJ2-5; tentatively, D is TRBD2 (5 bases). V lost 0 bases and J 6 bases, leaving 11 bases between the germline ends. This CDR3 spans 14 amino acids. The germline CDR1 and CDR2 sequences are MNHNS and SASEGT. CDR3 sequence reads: CASSEAGRGQTQYF. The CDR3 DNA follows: TGTGCCAGCAGTGAAGCGGGTCGAGGGCAGACCCAGTACTTC.

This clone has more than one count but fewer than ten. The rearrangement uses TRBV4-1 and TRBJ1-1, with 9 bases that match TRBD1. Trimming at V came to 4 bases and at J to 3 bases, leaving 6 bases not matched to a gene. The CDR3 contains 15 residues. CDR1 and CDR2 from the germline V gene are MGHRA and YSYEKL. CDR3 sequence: CASSLRDREYTEAFF. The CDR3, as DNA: TGCGCCAGCAGCCTCCGGGACAGGGAGTACACTGAAGCTTTCTTT.

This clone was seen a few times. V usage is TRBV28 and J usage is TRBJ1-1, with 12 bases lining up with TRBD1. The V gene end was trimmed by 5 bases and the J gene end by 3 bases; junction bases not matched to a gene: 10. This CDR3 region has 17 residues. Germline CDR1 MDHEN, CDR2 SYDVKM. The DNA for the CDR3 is TGTGCCAGCAGTGTCGGGACAGGGGGCTTCCAAGACACTGAAGCTTTCTTT. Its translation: CASSVGTGGFQDTEAFF.

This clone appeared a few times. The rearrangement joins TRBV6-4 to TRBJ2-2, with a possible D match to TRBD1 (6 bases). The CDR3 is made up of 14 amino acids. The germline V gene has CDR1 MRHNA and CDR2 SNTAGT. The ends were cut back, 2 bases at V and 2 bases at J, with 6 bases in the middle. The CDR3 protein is CASSDGTNTGELFF. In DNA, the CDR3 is TGTGCCAGCAGTGACGGGACAAACACCGGGGAGCTGTTTTTT.

The CDR3 bases are TGTGCCAGCAGCCCTTTAGCGGGAGCGCCTAGGGATACGCAGTATTTT. It translates to CASSPLAGAPRDTQYF. The rearrangement links TRBV7-2 to TRBJ2-3, with 9 bases aligning to TRBD2. Looked up from germline, CDR1 is SGHTA and CDR2 is FQGNSA. This CDR3 spans 16 amino acids. V trimming: 5 bases; J trimming: 6 bases; junction bases outside the gene matches: 12.

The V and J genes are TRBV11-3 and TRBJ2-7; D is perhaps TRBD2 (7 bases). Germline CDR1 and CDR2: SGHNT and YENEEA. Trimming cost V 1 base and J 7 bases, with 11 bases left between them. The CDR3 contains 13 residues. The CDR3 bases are TGTGCCAGCAGCTTAGTAAGGGGGGGAGAGCAGTACTTC. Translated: CASSLVRGGEQYF.